Reported below is one TCR beta chain. TCRdb reprocessed the PCR reads with MiXCR, giving one entry per CDR3 protein. The sample has around 22,000 distinct CDR3 sequences, more than 35% seen once. This specimen comes from a study of tumor-infiltrating lymphocytes in oesophageal squamous cell carcinoma. The V gene end was trimmed by 2 bases and the J gene end by 2 bases; junction bases not matched to a gene: 4. This CDR3 is 15 amino acids long. Germline loops: CDR1 SGHVS, CDR2 FQNEAQ. The material sequenced was esophageal tumor tissue. The receptor was derived from a male donor with esophageal squamous cell carcinoma. This chain connects TRBV7-8 to TRBJ2-3; 7 bases map to TRBD2. CDR3 in DNA: TGTGCCAGCAGCTTACTAGCGGCAAACACAGATACGCAGTATTTT. Amino acids: CASSLLAANTDTQYF.